This note documents a single TCR beta chain sequence. The antigen is not known. TCRdb called the RT-PCR reads again in MiXCR, with one record for every CDR3 protein. This table has 500,000 to 650,000 distinct CDR3 sequences, 7.6% appearing once. These data come from a study of response to subunit inactivated influenza vaccine. Study results and limitations: Authors suggested that a seasonal influenza vaccination recruits few new T cells each time.

Per germline, CDR1 SEHNR and CDR2 FQNEAQ (reference sequence). The CDR3 covers 14 residues. V was shortened by 5 bases and J by 1 base, with 11 bases between the two germline ends. The sequenced sample was PBMCs from blood, obtained about 24 months after vaccination. V gene TRBV7-9 combines with J gene TRBJ2-5, with D unresolved. This clonotype was obtained from a man aged 45 to 75 who received an inactivated influenza vaccine. The chain's CDR3 is CASSPPGPQETQYF. Here the CDR3 DNA reads TGTGCCAGCAGCCCTCCGGGCCCCCAAGAGACCCAGTACTTC.